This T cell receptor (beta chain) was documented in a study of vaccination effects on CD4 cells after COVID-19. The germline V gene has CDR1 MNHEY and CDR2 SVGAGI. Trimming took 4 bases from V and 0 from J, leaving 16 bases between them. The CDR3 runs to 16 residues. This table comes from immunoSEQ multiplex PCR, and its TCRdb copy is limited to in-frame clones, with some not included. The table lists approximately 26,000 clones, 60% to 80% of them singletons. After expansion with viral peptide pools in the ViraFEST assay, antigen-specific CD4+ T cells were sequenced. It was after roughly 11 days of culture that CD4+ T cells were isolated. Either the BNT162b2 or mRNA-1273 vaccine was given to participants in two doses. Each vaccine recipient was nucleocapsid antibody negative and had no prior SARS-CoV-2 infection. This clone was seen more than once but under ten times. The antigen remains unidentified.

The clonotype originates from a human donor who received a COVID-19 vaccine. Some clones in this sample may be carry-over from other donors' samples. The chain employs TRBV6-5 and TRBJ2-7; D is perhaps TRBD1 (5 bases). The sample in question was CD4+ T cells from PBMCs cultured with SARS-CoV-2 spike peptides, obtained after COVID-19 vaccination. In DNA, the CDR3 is TGTGCCAGCAGTTCACTTTCCCAGGGTAGCTCCTACGAGCAGTACGTC. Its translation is CASSSLSQGSSYEQYV.